Below, one T cell receptor beta chain is given with its context. Measured with immunoSEQ multiplex PCR; TCRdb has only the in-frame clones, and not every one. Here the sample spans about 83,000 clones, approximately 90% being singletons. The data belong to a study of T cell changes during pregnancy in multiple sclerosis. Germline V lookup: CDR1 MNHEY, CDR2 SMNVEV (reference sequence). This CDR3 has 18 residues. Trimming cost V 5 bases and J 1 base; bases outside gene matches: 9. The source is a female donor in good health, serving as a control in a pregnancy study. Some clones in this sample may be carry-over from other donors' samples. This specimen consisted of PBMCs, obtained in the first trimester of pregnancy. The chain couples TRBV27 to TRBJ2-6; 9 nucleotides align to TRBD1. The CDR3 coding sequence is TGTGCCAGCAGTCACCGGGACAGGGAAAGTTCTGGGGCCAACGTCCTGACTTTC. It yields the protein CASSHRDRESSGANVLTF.